These 10 T cell receptor beta chains were sequenced from one sample in a study of T cell responses to AZD1222 COVID-19 vaccine. TCRdb keeps only in-frame clones here, not all; method: immunoSEQ multiplex PCR. In the table there are about 120,000 clones, 92% of which are singletons. Material: peripheral blood, obtained 28 days after the second AZD1222 dose. The receptor set was obtained from an adult who received the AZD1222 COVID-19 vaccine.

This chain uses TRBV27 with TRBJ1-5; 8 positions agree with TRBD1. V shed 7 bases, J shed 6 bases, and the junction held 8 bases outside the gene matches. Germline CDR1 MNHEY, CDR2 SMNVEV (reference sequence). There are 14 residues in the CDR3. The CDR3 protein is CASNDRGSGQPQHF. The CDR3 nucleotides are TGTGCCAGCAACGACAGGGGTTCTGGTCAGCCCCAGCATTTT.

CDR3 coding DNA: TGTGCCACCAGCAGTGATAACTATGGCTACACCTTC. Its translation is CATSSDNYGYTF. This chain joins TRBV15 and TRBJ1-2; D gene unclear. The germline V and J ends were trimmed by 3 bases and 1 base, with 3 bases remaining between them. CDR1 LNHNV and CDR2 YYDKDF come from the germline V gene (reference sequence). The CDR3 covers 12 residues. Variable domain in full (rest from reference TRBV15 and TRBJ1-2): DAMVIQNPRYQVTQFGKPVTLSCSQTLNHNVMYWYQQKSSQAPKLLFHYYDKDFNNEADTPDNFQSRRPNTSFCFLDIRSPGLGDTAMYLCATSSDNYGYTFGSGTRLTVV.

V and J are TRBV5-1 and TRBJ2-1, with TRBD2 identical over 7 bases. Per the germline V gene, CDR1 is SGHRS and CDR2 is YFSETQ. With V trimmed by 0 bases and J by 9 bases, 9 bases remained unmatched. The length of the CDR3 is 15 residues. Written as DNA, the CDR3 is TGCGCCAGCAGCTTGGAAGTGGGGACTATTAGTGAGCAGTTCTTC. This gives the protein CASSLEVGTISEQFF.

The chain uses TRBV1 and TRBJ1-2; the listed D gene, TRBD1, was not tested against the DNA. TRBV1 is a pseudogene segment. The length of the CDR3 is 15 residues. For the CDR3, the DNA is TGCACCAGCAAAAAGGGCCAGGGGGCGGGCTATGGCTACACCTTC. This gives the protein CTSKKGQGAGYGYTF.

The chain couples TRBV28 to TRBJ1-2; 7 positions match TRBD1. Germline V gene sequence: CDR1 MDHEN, CDR2 SYDVKM. V gave up 6 bases and J gave up 1 base; unmatched junction bases: 11. The CDR3 covers 16 residues. The CDR3 nucleotides read TGTGCCAGCAGCCGACGGGACAGCCCTTTTAACTATGGCTACACCTTC. Residues: CASSRRDSPFNYGYTF.

The chain recombines TRBV3-1 (or the pseudogene TRBV3-2) with TRBJ2-1, with D possibly being TRBD2 (5 bases). The germline V and J ends were trimmed by 3 bases and 7 bases, with 10 bases remaining between them. Germline values: CDR1 LGHDT, CDR2 YNNKEL (reference sequence). The CDR3 is made up of 13 amino acids. The CDR3: CASSQEVGNEQFF. The CDR3 DNA sequence: TGTGCCAGCAGCCAGGAGGTGGGGAATGAGCAGTTCTTC.

J is TRBJ2-5 and V is TRBV30; tentatively, D is TRBD1 or TRBD2 (5 bases each). In germline, CDR1 is GTSNPN, CDR2 SVGIG (reference sequence). The CDR3 spans 13 residues. The ends were cut back, 7 bases at V and 5 bases at J, with 17 bases in the middle. CDR3 sequence: CAYGAGSWETQYF. CDR3 DNA sequence: TGTGCCTACGGGGCCGGGTCTTGGGAGACCCAGTACTTC. The full variable domain, its missing parts supplied by reference TRBV30 and TRBJ2-5, is SQTIHQWPATLVQPVGSPLSLECTVEGTSNPNLYWYRQAAGRGLQLLFYSVGIGQISSEVPQNLSASRPQDRQFILSSKKLLLSDSGFYLCAYGAGSWETQYFGPGTRLLVL.

CDR3 in amino acids: CASSLELASYEQYF. CDR3 DNA sequence: TGTGCCAGCAGCTTAGAACTAGCATCATACGAGCAGTACTTC. This chain links TRBV11-2 with TRBJ2-7, with D perhaps matching TRBD2 (6 bases). The CDR3 covers 14 residues. The germline V gene encodes CDR1 SGHAT and CDR2 FQNNGV. V was shortened by 0 bases and J by 4 bases, with 10 bases between the two germline ends.

The CDR3 DNA reads as TGTGCCAGTAGTACTAGCGGGAGGGCAGATACGCAGTATTTT. Protein: CASSTSGRADTQYF. This chain uses TRBV19 with TRBJ2-3, with 12 bases matching TRBD2. With V trimmed by 4 bases and J by 4 bases, 0 bases remained unmatched. CDR3 length: 14 amino acids. Germline V gives CDR1 LNHDA, CDR2 SQIVND (reference sequence).

The chain has TRBV2 and TRBJ1-5; D is perhaps TRBD1 (5 bases). Germline assignment: CDR1 SNHLY and CDR2 FYNNEI. The CDR3 runs 17 residues. With 0 bases removed from V and 2 bases from J, the gap between germline ends came to 14 bases. The CDR3 protein is CASSEALRDLRNQPQHF. In nucleotides, the CDR3 is TGTGCCAGCAGTGAAGCGCTTCGGGACTTACGCAATCAGCCCCAGCATTTT.